The 9 T cell receptor beta chains in this list originate from one sample, sequenced in a study of shared clonotypes between healthy human individuals. Method: immunoSEQ multiplex PCR; TCRdb's copy keeps in-frame clones and lacks some. The sample has around 2.5 million clones; roughly 93% are singletons. The sample comprised naive CD4+ T cells from PBMCs. Stated subset: CD45RA+ positively selected. The receptors derive from a man between 18 and 29 years old in good health. Some clones in this sample may be carry-over from other donors' samples.

The V call is TRBV19, the J call TRBJ1-2; TRBD1 matches at 9 bases. Germline CDR1 reads LNHDA; CDR2 reads SQIVND (reference sequence). This CDR3 spans 12 amino acids. V gave up 6 bases and J gave up 8 bases; unmatched junction bases: 4. The CDR3 region is CASRRQGGGYTF. For the CDR3, the DNA is TGTGCCAGTAGGAGACAGGGGGGCGGCTACACCTTC.

The chain employs TRBV5-1 and TRBJ2-1; D gene uncertain. V gave up 0 bases and J gave up 10 bases, with 11 bases separating them. Germline V gene sequence: CDR1 SGHRS, CDR2 YFSETQ. The CDR3 extends over 13 amino acids. CDR3 nucleotides: TGCGCCAGCAGCTTGGTAGGTTCGATCGAGCAGTTCTTC. It translates to CASSLVGSIEQFF. The full variable domain, with the rest looked up from reference TRBV5-1 and TRBJ2-1, is KAGVTQTPRYLIKTRGQQVTLSCSPISGHRSVSWYQQTPGQGLQFLFEYFSETQRNKGNFPGRFSGRQFSNSRSEMNVSTLELGDSALYLCASSLVGSIEQFFGPGTRLTVL.

The chain recombines TRBV9 with TRBJ1-3; the match to TRBD1 covers 7 bases. This CDR3 region has 16 residues. V gave up 3 bases and J gave up 0 bases; unmatched junction bases: 6. Per the germline V gene, CDR1 is SGDLS and CDR2 is YYNGEE. CDR3 DNA: TGTGCCAGCAGCGCGTCTACAGGGGTCTCTGGAAACACCATATATTTT. Its protein product is CASSASTGVSGNTIYF. Full variable domain (outside the CDR3, taken from reference TRBV9 and TRBJ1-3): DSGVTQTPKHLITATGQRVTLRCSPRSGDLSVYWYQQSLDQGLQFLIQYYNGEERAKGNILERFSAQQFPDLHSELNLSSLELGDSALYFCASSASTGVSGNTIYFGEGSWLTVV.

The chain links TRBV6-1 to TRBJ1-5, with D possibly being TRBD1 (6 bases). This CDR3 region has 14 residues. V gave up 4 bases and J gave up 1 base, with 8 bases separating them. Germline V lookup: CDR1 MNHNS, CDR2 SASEGT. CDR3 amino acids: CASSGGQSNQPQHF. The CDR3 DNA reads TGTGCCAGCAGTGGAGGACAGAGCAATCAGCCCCAGCATTTT.

The CDR3: CASSQGTRPYF. DNA of the CDR3: TGCGCCAGCAGCCAAGGGACAAGGCCATACTTC. The chain carries TRBV4-1 and TRBJ2-7; a weak D match, TRBD1 (5 bases). Germline V gene lookup returns CDR1 MGHRA and CDR2 YSYEKL. The V end lost 1 base, the J end lost 13 bases, and 11 bases lay between the germline ends. There are 11 residues in the CDR3.

This chain connects TRBV5-1 to TRBJ2-1; 7 nucleotides align to TRBD2. The CDR3 runs 15 residues. CDR1 and CDR2 (germline): SGHRS, YFSETQ. J gave up 5 bases and V 0 bases, and 5 bases lay outside the gene matches. DNA of the CDR3: TGCGCCAGCAGCTTGGGCGGGAGAGCTAACAATGAGCAGTTCTTC. The encoded protein is CASSLGGRANNEQFF.

The chain has TRBV2 and TRBJ1-6; the match to TRBD1 covers 7 bases. The germline V gene encodes CDR1 SNHLY and CDR2 FYNNEI. The CDR3 consists of 15 residues. The J segment lost 7 bases and the V segment lost 2 bases, leaving 5 bases of the junction unmatched. CDR3 in amino acids: CASSEQVRGNSPLHF. The CDR3 DNA is TGTGCCAGCAGTGAACAAGTCAGGGGGAATTCACCCCTCCACTTT.

This rearrangement joins TRBV6-1 to TRBJ1-5; perhaps TRBD1 as D (5 bases). From germline, CDR1 is MNHNS and CDR2 SASEGT. V was clipped by 2 bases and J by 4 bases, with 6 bases between them. The CDR3 is 13 amino acids. This CDR3 is CASSEWGNQPQHF. DNA for the CDR3: TGTGCCAGCAGTGAATGGGGGAATCAGCCCCAGCATTTT.

The chain employs TRBV4-2 and TRBJ2-1; TRBD2 matches 11 bases. CDR3 length equals 17 residues. Germline-derived CDR1 and CDR2 are LGHNA and YNFKEQ. Trimming removed 0 bases from V and 7 bases from J; junction bases left unmatched: 8. CDR3: CASSQDRGSGRGNEQFF. The CDR3 bases are TGTGCCAGCAGCCAAGACAGGGGTAGCGGGAGGGGTAATGAGCAGTTCTTC.